This paragraph reports one T cell receptor beta chain. The CDR3 sequence is 15 residues long. V was clipped by 5 bases and J by 3 bases, with 17 bases between them. CDR1 is MNHEY and CDR2 is SMNVEV in the germline V gene (reference sequence). The record originates from a study of radiation and T cells in renal cell carcinoma. Generated by immunoSEQ multiplex PCR, the TCRdb table keeps only in-frame clones and is missing some. This repertoire shows tens of thousands of clones, around four fifths found once; its top ten account for approximately 8.8%. Time point defined: blood 4 weeks post-SBRT, at nephrectomy. Treatment noted: 15 Gy SBRT to primary tumor, nephrectomy 4 weeks later. Blood was sampled at baseline, 2 weeks and 4 weeks after SBRT.

The sequence was obtained from a man in his fifties with renal cell carcinoma. V usage is TRBV27 and J usage is TRBJ2-7; tentatively, D is TRBD2 (6 bases). The sample in question was blood, obtained from a patient whose treatment included radiotherapy and nephrectomy. CDR3 DNA: TGTGCCAGCAGTCGCGGTGGGGGGTTGGTCTACGAGCAGTACTTC. Translating gives CASSRGGGLVYEQYF.